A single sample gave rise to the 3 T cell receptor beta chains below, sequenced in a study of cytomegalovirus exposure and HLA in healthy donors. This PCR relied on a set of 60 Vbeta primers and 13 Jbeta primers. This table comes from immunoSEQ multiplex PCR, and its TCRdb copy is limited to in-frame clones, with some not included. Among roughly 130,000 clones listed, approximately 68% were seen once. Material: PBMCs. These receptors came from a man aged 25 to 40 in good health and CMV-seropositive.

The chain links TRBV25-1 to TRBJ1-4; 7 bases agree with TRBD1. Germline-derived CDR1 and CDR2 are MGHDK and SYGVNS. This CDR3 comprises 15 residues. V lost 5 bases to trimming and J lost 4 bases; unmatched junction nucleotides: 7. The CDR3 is CASSPGQTINEKLFF. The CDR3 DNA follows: TGTGCCAGCAGTCCGGGACAGACCATTAATGAAAAACTGTTTTTT.

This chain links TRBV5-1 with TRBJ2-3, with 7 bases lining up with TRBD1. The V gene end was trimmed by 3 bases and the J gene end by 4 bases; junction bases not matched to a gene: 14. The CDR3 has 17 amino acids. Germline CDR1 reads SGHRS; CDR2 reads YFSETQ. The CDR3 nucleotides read TGCGCCAGCAGCTGGAGGACAGGACAAAGTATGTCAGATACGCAGTATTTT. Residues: CASSWRTGQSMSDTQYF.

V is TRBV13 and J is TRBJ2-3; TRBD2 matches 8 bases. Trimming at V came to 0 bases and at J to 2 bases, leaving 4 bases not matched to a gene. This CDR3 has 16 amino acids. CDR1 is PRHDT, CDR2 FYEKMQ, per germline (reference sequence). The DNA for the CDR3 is TGTGCCAGCAGCTTAGGCACTAGCGGAGACACAGATACGCAGTATTTT. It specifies CASSLGTSGDTDTQYF.